A selection of T cell receptor beta chains follows, all from one sample in a study of PD-1 blockade in classical Hodgkin lymphoma. Clones were read by immunoSEQ multiplex PCR, and TCRdb kept only the in-frame ones, dropping some. The sample includes about 47,000 clones, approximately 91% of them seen just once. Sequencing was done on a sample of peripheral blood mononuclear cells (PBMCs). The source of these receptors is a human donor with classical Hodgkin lymphoma. Each CDR3 is given with its conserved first and last residue. The D gene is left open where the match is weak. Only some rows state a clone size, as once, few, many or a class for expanded clones.

D gene | clone size | J gene | V gene | CDR3 length | CDR3 DNA | CDR3 protein
. | . | TRBJ1-2 | TRBV18 | 16 | TGTGCCAGCTCACCAGTATTAGGCGGAGCCAACTATGGCTACACCTTC | CASSPVLGGANYGYTF
TRBD2 | few | TRBJ2-3 | TRBV6-1 | 16 | TGTGCCAGCAGTGACTTTGGGGGGGGGACCACAGATACGCAGTATTTT | CASSDFGGGTTDTQYF
TRBD1 | . | TRBJ2-2 | TRBV7-3 | 14 | TGTGCCAGCAGCTTGGACAGGGATACCGGGGAGCTGTTTTTT | CASSLDRDTGELFF
. | . | TRBJ2-7 | TRBV5-6 | 12 | TGTGCCAGCAGCCCAGGGGCCTACGAGCAGTACTTC | CASSPGAYEQYF
. | . | TRBJ1-2 | TRBV30 | 12 | TGTGCCTGGTGGGGACAAAATGGGGGCTACACCTTC | CAWWGQNGGYTF
. | . | TRBJ1-1 | TRBV28 | 12 | TGTGCCACCCGGGGGGTGAACACTGAAGCTTTCTTT | CATRGVNTEAFF
TRBD2 | . | TRBJ2-3 | TRBV2 | 13 | TGTGCCAGCAAGCGGGAGACCGGAGATACGCAGTATTTT | CASKRETGDTQYF
. | . | TRBJ2-5 | TRBV7-8 | 14 | TGTGCCAGCAGCTTACCCCAGGGAGAAGAGACCCAGTACTTC | CASSLPQGEETQYF
TRBD1 | . | TRBJ2-6 | TRBV28 | 18 | TGTGCCAGCAGCCTCCGACAGGGGACTCGCTCTGGGGCCAACGTCCTGACTTTC | CASSLRQGTRSGANVLTF
. | . | TRBJ2-1 | TRBV5-1 | 16 | TGCGCCAGCAGCCCGGGGCGGACCCGGACGAACAATGAGCAGTTCTTC | CASSPGRTRTNNEQFF
TRBD1 | once | TRBJ1-1 | TRBV6-5 | 15 | TGTGCCAGCAGTTACCCGGGACAGGGGAACACTGAAGCTTTCTTT | CASSYPGQGNTEAFF
. | once | TRBJ1-1 | TRBV9 | 12 | TGTGCCAGCAGCCTAACAGGTTCCAAAGCTTTCTTT | CASSLTGSKAFF
. | once | TRBJ1-1 | TRBV5-5 | 15 | TGTGCCAGCAGCTTAACATTCGGACAGAACACTGAAGCTTTCTTT | CASSLTFGQNTEAFF
. | . | TRBJ1-4 | TRBV5-1 | 13 | TGCGCCAGCAGCCCGGAAGCCGGCGAAAAACTGTTTTTT | CASSPEAGEKLFF
. | once | TRBJ2-2 | TRBV9 | 14 | TGTGCCAGCAGCTTAACTAGTTTCACCGGGGAGCTGTTTTTT | CASSLTSFTGELFF
. | . | TRBJ2-5 | TRBV5-1 | 16 | TGCGCCAGCAGCTTATCTGGCGGAGGGGCCCCAGAGACCCAGTACTTC | CASSLSGGGAPETQYF
. | . | TRBJ2-1 | TRBV4-1 | 13 | TGCGCCAGCAGCCCCAGAATGGTTAATGAGCAGTTCTTC | CASSPRMVNEQFF
. | once | TRBJ2-5 | TRBV5-1 | 14 | TGCGCCAGCAGCTTCCACTTAGATCAGGAGACCCAGTACTTC | CASSFHLDQETQYF
. | . | TRBJ2-7 | TRBV6-5 | 15 | TGTGCCAGCAGTTACTCGTATGGGACTCCTTACGAGCAGTACTTC | CASSYSYGTPYEQYF
TRBD2 | . | TRBJ2-5 | TRBV19 | 16 | TGTGCCAGTAGTATTGTTAGCGGGAGGTCACAAGAGACCCAGTACTTC | CASSIVSGRSQETQYF